This is a list of T cell receptor beta chains from one sample in a study of T cell repertoires in cytomegalovirus infection. Their antigens are not known. MiXCR was run by TCRdb on the reads, yielding one entry per CDR3 protein. The sample holds 45,000 to 75,000 distinct CDR3 sequences; about 33% are singletons and the top ten take approximately 70%. Sequencing was carried out using PBMCs, sequenced either directly or after in vitro stimulation (not recorded which). All receptors derive from a human donor in good health (CMV status not recorded). Some clones in this sample may be carry-over from other donors' samples. Each CDR3 is given with its conserved first and last residue. The order of the fields is V gene, CDR3 length, CDR3 protein.

TRBV2,14,CASSNGRAGQPQHF
TRBV20-1,13,CSAGRDSNQPQHF
TRBV7-9,13,CASSPVHWNTIYF
TRBV28,17,CASSPGVGRGRSYEQYF
TRBV19,16,CASRTTSGGADNEQFF
TRBV7-9,17,CASSLPGGPGSYNEQFF
TRBV24-1,15,CATSTPWGAYNEQFF
TRBV27,13,CASSLSGTDTQYF
TRBV4-1,13,CASSQNRDEEAFF
TRBV11-2,13,CASSLPGVDEQYF
TRBV28,10,CASSDQEQFF
TRBV6-5,16,CASSYGLAGAEETQYF
TRBV7-8,13,CASSLVANTEAFF
TRBV7-2,13,CASGRGDQETQYF
TRBV2,14,CASNDRLSNSPLHF
TRBV12-5,20,CASGLVRLGQGPSSGNTIYF
TRBV10-3,16,CAISVASGAHTDTQYF
TRBV14,15,CASSARQGWNYGYTF
TRBV11-2,18,CASSFSLPGTASTDTQYF
TRBV7-2,14,CASSPQALNEKLFF
TRBV20-1,16,CSADHLGLGSGNEQFF
TRBV4-1,15,CASSQGVTVGTEAFF
TRBV6-2/TRBV6-3,14,CASGYGGARETQYF
TRBV4-1,17,CASSQDLAGVPPNEQFF
TRBV7-9,23,CASSLEPGQGSFAERASSYEQYF
TRBV3-1,13,CASSQVRGSEAFF
TRBV6-5,12,CASPSGPGTQYF
TRBV10-2,13,CASRFPGGPEQYF
TRBV7-4,15,CASRETSGVFYGYTF
TRBV27,15,CASSLSPSSNTEAFF
TRBV7-2,12,CAGRLVADTQYF
TRBV5-5,15,CASSRGPAGADTQYF
TRBV30,14,CAWSRGGGNQPQHF
TRBV11-2,15,CASSFSGGRQETQYF
TRBV29-1,14,CSIGTGKGNQPQHF
TRBV28,12,CASSLPFYEQYF
TRBV7-2,14,CASSLVGAGTEAFF
TRBV6-1,16,CASTHWGRTAEETQYF
TRBV28,16,CASSLWAGQGSYEQYF
TRBV6-5,16,CASSYSGPDTPYEQYF
TRBV9,16,CASSVGRWQLNTEAFF